These 7 T cell receptor beta chains originate from one sample sequenced in a study of shared clonotypes between healthy human individuals. TCRdb's table, derived via immunoSEQ multiplex PCR, lists solely in-frame clones and lacks some. The table has some 1.5 million clones, under 99% seen once. Sequenced material: naive CD4+ T cells sorted from blood. As for subset: CD45RA+ positively selected. The origin of the receptors is a man aged 25 to 40 in good health.

This clone was recorded only once. V is TRBV6-4 and J is TRBJ1-2, with unresolved D. This CDR3 spans 12 amino acids. The V and J ends lost 0 bases and 4 bases respectively, with 3 bases between them. CDR1 is MRHNA and CDR2 is SNTAGT in the germline V gene. For the CDR3, the DNA is TGTGCCAGCAGTGACTCGGCCTATGGCTACACCTTC. Translated: CASSDSAYGYTF.

The genes are TRBV29-1 and TRBJ2-7; TRBD2 matches 15 bases. After removal of 5 bases from V and 3 bases from J, the junction contained 11 bases not matched to a gene. The CDR3 sequence is 17 residues long. CDR1 and CDR2 (germline): SQVTM, ANQGSEA. This CDR3 reads CSVRGGLAGGNLYEQYF. CDR3 bases: TGCAGCGTTCGCGGCGGACTAGCGGGAGGGAATCTCTACGAGCAGTACTTC.

J is TRBJ2-7 and V is TRBV11-2, with TRBD2 matching over 10 bases. The CDR3 consists of 19 residues. Per germline, CDR1 SGHAT and CDR2 FQNNGV. J gave up 0 bases and V 1 base, and 12 bases lay outside the gene matches. CDR3 residues: CASSLATLAGDHLSYEQYF. The DNA of the CDR3 is TGTGCCAGCAGCTTAGCTACGCTAGCGGGGGACCATCTCTCCTACGAGCAGTACTTC.

This rearrangement joins TRBV5-1 to TRBJ2-3, with unresolved D. Trimming removed 2 bases at V and 0 bases at J, with 10 bases between. The CDR3 sequence is 15 residues long. Germline V CDR1 and CDR2: SGHRS, YFSETQ. The CDR3 DNA follows: TGCGCCAGCAGCTTTTATGGCGGTAGCACAGATACGCAGTATTTT. This gives the protein CASSFYGGSTDTQYF.

The chain links TRBV2 to TRBJ2-3; the D gene could be TRBD1 or TRBD2 (5 bases each). This CDR3 is built from 16 residues. Germline CDR1 reads SNHLY; CDR2 reads FYNNEI. Trimming removed 0 bases at V and 4 bases at J, with 14 bases between. CDR3 coding DNA: TGTGCCAGCAGTGAAGCTGGGGGAGTAGCCTCAGATACGCAGTATTTT. Translation gives CASSEAGGVASDTQYF.

J is TRBJ2-1 and V is TRBV14, with unresolved D. V was cut by 4 bases and J by 7 bases, with 14 bases left in between. CDR3 length: 14 residues. Germline V lookup: CDR1 SGHDN, CDR2 FVKESK. The CDR3 DNA sequence: TGTGCCAGCAGCCCGCTGTCCGTCCTGAATGAGCAGTTCTTC. This gives the protein CASSPLSVLNEQFF.

This sequence joins TRBV27 and TRBJ2-7, with 13 bases aligning to TRBD2. The germline V gene has CDR1 MNHEY and CDR2 SMNVEV (reference sequence). This CDR3 comprises 18 residues. With 3 bases clipped from V and 3 bases from J, the junction kept 11 bases outside the gene matches. The CDR3 is CASSLGLAGPNAIYEQYF. The CDR3 DNA is TGTGCCAGCAGTTTGGGACTAGCGGGGCCCAACGCCATCTACGAGCAGTACTTC.